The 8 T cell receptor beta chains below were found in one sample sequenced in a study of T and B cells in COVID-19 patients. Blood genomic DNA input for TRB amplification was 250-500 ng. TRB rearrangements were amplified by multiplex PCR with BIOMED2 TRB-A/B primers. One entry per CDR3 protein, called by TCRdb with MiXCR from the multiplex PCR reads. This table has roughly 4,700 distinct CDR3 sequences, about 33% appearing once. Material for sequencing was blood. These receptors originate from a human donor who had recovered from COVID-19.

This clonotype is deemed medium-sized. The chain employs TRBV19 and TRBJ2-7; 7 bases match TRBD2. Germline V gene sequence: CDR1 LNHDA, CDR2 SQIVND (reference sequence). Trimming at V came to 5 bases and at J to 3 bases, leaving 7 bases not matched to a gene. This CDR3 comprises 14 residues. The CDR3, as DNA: TGTGCCAGTAGTTTAGCGGGTTCGGGCTACGAGCAGTACTTC. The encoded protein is CASSLAGSGYEQYF.

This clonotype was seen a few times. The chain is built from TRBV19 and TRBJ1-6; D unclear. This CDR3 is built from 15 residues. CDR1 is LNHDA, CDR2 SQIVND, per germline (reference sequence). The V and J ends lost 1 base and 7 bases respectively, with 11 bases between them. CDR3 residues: CASSIVSDRNSPLHF. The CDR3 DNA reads TGTGCCAGTAGTATAGTCTCGGACCGCAATTCACCCCTCCACTTT.

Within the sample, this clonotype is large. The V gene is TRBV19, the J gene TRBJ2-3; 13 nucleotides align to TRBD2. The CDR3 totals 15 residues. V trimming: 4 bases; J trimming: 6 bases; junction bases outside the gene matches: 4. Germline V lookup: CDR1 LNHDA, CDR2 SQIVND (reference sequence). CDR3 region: CASSRTSGSLDTQYF. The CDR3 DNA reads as TGTGCCAGTAGTAGGACTAGCGGGAGTTTGGATACGCAGTATTTT. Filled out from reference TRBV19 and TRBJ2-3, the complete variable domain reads DGGITQSPKYLFRKEGQNVTLSCEQNLNHDAMYWYRQDPGQGLRLIYYSQIVNDFQKGDIAEGYSVSREKKESFPLTVTSAQKNPTAFYLCASSRTSGSLDTQYFGPGTRLTVL.

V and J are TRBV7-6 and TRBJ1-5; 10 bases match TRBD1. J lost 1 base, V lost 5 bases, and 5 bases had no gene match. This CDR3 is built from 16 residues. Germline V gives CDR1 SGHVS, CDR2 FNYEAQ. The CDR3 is CASSPGTGASNQPQHF. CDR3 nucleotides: TGTGCCAGCAGCCCCGGGACAGGGGCAAGCAATCAGCCCCAGCATTTT.

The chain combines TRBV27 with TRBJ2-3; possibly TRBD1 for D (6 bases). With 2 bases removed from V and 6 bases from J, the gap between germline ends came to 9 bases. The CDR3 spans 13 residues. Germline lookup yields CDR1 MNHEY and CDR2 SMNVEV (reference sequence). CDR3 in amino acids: CASSLGGRDTQYF. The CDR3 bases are TGTGCCAGCAGTTTAGGGGGCAGGGATACGCAGTATTTT.

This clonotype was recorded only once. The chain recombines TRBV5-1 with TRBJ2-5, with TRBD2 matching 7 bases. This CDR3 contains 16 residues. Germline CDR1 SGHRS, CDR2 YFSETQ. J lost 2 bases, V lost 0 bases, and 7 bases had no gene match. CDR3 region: CASSLGASGNQETQYF. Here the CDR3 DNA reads TGCGCCAGCAGCTTGGGGGCTAGCGGAAATCAAGAGACCCAGTACTTC.

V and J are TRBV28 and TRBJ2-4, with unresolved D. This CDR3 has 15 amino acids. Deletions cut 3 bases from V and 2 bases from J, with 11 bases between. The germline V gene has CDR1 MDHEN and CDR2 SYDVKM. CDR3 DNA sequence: TGTGCCAGCAGTTTTAGCTTTAGTCCCAAAAACATTCAGTACTTC. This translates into CASSFSFSPKNIQYF.

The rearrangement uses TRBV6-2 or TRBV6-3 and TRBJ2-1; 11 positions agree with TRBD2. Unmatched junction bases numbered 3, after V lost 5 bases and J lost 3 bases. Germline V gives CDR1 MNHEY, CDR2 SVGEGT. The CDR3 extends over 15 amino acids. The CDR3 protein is CASSDTSGSYNEQFF. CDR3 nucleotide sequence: TGTGCCAGCAGTGACACTAGCGGGAGCTACAATGAGCAGTTCTTC.